This passage covers 27 T cell receptor beta chains from one sample sequenced in a study of blood T cell repertoires in COVID-19. Clones were sequenced by immunoSEQ multiplex PCR, and TCRdb holds only the in-frame ones, with some missing. The repertoire holds roughly 250,000 clones, with 70% to 90% as singletons. Sequencing was done on a sample of PBMCs or T cells enriched from blood (not recorded which). All receptors derive from a young woman who had recovered from COVID-19.

The chain couples TRBV27 to TRBJ1-3; D gene unclear. Germline assignment: CDR1 MNHEY and CDR2 SMNVEV (reference sequence). The CDR3 consists of 16 residues. The V and J ends lost 2 bases and 2 bases respectively, with 13 bases between them. DNA of the CDR3: TGTGCCAGCAGTTTAACATCGAGAGGTCCTGGAAACACCATATATTTT. Translated, it gives CASSLTSRGPGNTIYF.

This chain uses TRBV2 with TRBJ1-6; D call uncertain. The germline CDR1 and CDR2 sequences are SNHLY and FYNNEI. V lost 1 base to trimming and J lost 7 bases, with 5 bases between them. The CDR3 extends over 13 amino acids. This CDR3 reads CASSEGQNSPLHF. In nucleotides, the CDR3 is TGTGCCAGCAGTGAAGGGCAGAATTCACCCCTCCACTTT.

The chain uses TRBV27 and TRBJ2-3; D is possibly TRBD1 (5 bases). The germline gives CDR1 MNHEY, CDR2 SMNVEV (reference sequence). The CDR3 consists of 17 residues. V lost 7 bases, J lost 5 bases, and 25 bases lay in between. Here the CDR3 reads CASKGSSRRQGIDTQYF. The CDR3 DNA reads as TGTGCCAGCAAAGGCAGTTCGAGGCGGCAGGGAATAGATACGCAGTATTTT.

The CDR3 sequence is CASSPGDYMDTQYF. The CDR3 region has the DNA TGTGCCAGCAGCCCCGGAGACTATATGGATACGCAGTATTTT. The genes are TRBV6-4 and TRBJ2-3; tentatively, D is TRBD2 (5 bases). The V gene's germline CDR1 is MRHNA and CDR2 SNTAGT. There are 14 residues in the CDR3. Trimming shortened V by 6 bases and J by 6 bases, and 16 bases separated the two germline ends.

The gene calls are TRBV10-2 and TRBJ2-3; 7 bases fit TRBD1. V was pared by 7 bases and J by 1 base, with 5 bases of the junction left unmatched. The CDR3 has 14 residues. Germline V gene sequence: CDR1 WSHSY, CDR2 SAAADI. In DNA form, the CDR3 reads TGCGCCAGCAAGACAGGGCGCGGCACAGATACGCAGTATTTT. It encodes CASKTGRGTDTQYF.

The chain links TRBV14 to TRBJ2-3; 7 bases are a match to TRBD2. CDR3 length: 16 residues. Trimming removed 6 bases from V and 5 bases from J; junction bases left unmatched: 14. Germline CDR1 and CDR2: SGHDN and FVKESK. CDR3 bases: TGTGCCAGCAGTCAATCAGGCGGGACTACGAGAGATACGCAGTATTTT. It is translated as CASSQSGGTTRDTQYF.

In DNA, the CDR3 is TGTGCCAGCAGCCCTTACGACAGGGGCGAGCAGTACTTC. It specifies CASSPYDRGEQYF. The chain links TRBV7-6 to TRBJ2-7; 8 nucleotides align to TRBD1. Germline CDR1 SGHVS, CDR2 FNYEAQ. This CDR3 has 13 amino acids. V was pared by 5 bases and J by 6 bases, with 6 bases of the junction left unmatched.

This clone was picked up one time. This chain links TRBV7-9 with TRBJ1-1; 10 bases match TRBD1. The length of the CDR3 is 17 residues. CDR1 is SEHNR and CDR2 is FQNEAQ in the germline V gene (reference sequence). With 1 base clipped from V and 0 bases from J, the junction kept 5 bases outside the gene matches. The CDR3 DNA sequence: TGTGCCAGCAGCTTAGACCGGGACAGGGGCATGAACACTGAAGCTTTCTTT. Protein: CASSLDRDRGMNTEAFF.

J is TRBJ2-7 and V is TRBV7-9; D possibly corresponds to TRBD1 (7 bases). CDR1 and CDR2 from the germline V gene are SEHNR and FQNEAQ (reference sequence). V was trimmed by 6 bases and J by 5 bases, leaving 20 bases between them. The CDR3 runs to 15 residues. The CDR3 sequence: CASSERTQGRNEQYF. The CDR3 nucleotides read TGTGCCAGCAGTGAACGAACACAGGGGAGGAACGAGCAGTACTTC.

This chain joins TRBV28 and TRBJ2-2; 8 bases align to TRBD2. The CDR3 sequence is 15 residues long. Unmatched junction bases numbered 8, after V lost 7 bases and J lost 4 bases. The germline V gene encodes CDR1 MDHEN and CDR2 SYDVKM. Here the CDR3 reads CASMLGLAFTGELFF. The CDR3 DNA follows: TGTGCCAGCATGCTAGGACTAGCTTTCACCGGGGAGCTGTTTTTT.

This rearrangement joins TRBV14 to TRBJ2-3; 8 positions agree with TRBD2. This CDR3 is 15 amino acids long. CDR1 is SGHDN, CDR2 FVKESK, per germline. Germline trimming cut 4 bases from V and 5 bases from J; bases unmatched to any gene: 8. CDR3 DNA: TGTGCCAGCAGCCTTGCCGGGGGGGCGAAAGATACGCAGTATTTT. Amino acids: CASSLAGGAKDTQYF.

V usage is TRBV15 and J usage is TRBJ1-1; TRBD1 is a possible D gene (6 bases). The CDR3 runs 15 residues. CDR1 is LNHNV, CDR2 YYDKDF, per germline (reference sequence). The V and J ends lost 2 bases and 0 bases respectively, with 10 bases between them. In nucleotides, the CDR3 is TGTGCCACCAGCAGACCACAGGGTATGAACACTGAAGCTTTCTTT. Protein product: CATSRPQGMNTEAFF.

This clone was recorded once. The chain joins TRBV5-1 to TRBJ2-3, with 9 positions matching TRBD2. V shed 0 bases and J 6 bases; nucleotides not matched to a gene: 8. Germline V CDR1 and CDR2: SGHRS, YFSETQ. The CDR3 runs 16 residues. The CDR3 is CASSLAAASGADTQYF. In DNA, the CDR3 is TGCGCCAGCAGCTTGGCCGCAGCTAGCGGGGCTGATACGCAGTATTTT.

V is TRBV2 and J is TRBJ1-5; D might be TRBD1 (5 bases). CDR1 is SNHLY and CDR2 is FYNNEI in the germline V gene. There are 15 residues in the CDR3. Trimming cost V 6 bases and J 0 bases, with 12 bases left between them. The CDR3 nucleotides are TGTGCCAGCAGAGACGACAGTTATAGCAATCAGCCCCAGCATTTT. Translated: CASRDDSYSNQPQHF.

The V call is TRBV7-9, the J call TRBJ1-3; D is perhaps TRBD1 (5 bases). CDR1 and CDR2 from the germline V gene are SEHNR and FQNEAQ (reference sequence). Trimming removed 5 bases from V and 0 bases from J, with 14 bases in between. CDR3 length: 16 residues. In DNA, the CDR3 is TGTGCCAGCAGCGAAAGTAGACAGTTCTCTGGAAACACCATATATTTT. Translated, it gives CASSESRQFSGNTIYF.

Here the CDR3 DNA reads TGTGCCACCAGTGACCGCTTTTACAGGGGAGGCTACACCTTC. Translated: CATSDRFYRGGYTF. The chain uses TRBV24-1 and TRBJ1-2; 7 nucleotides agree with TRBD1. In germline, CDR1 is KGHDR, CDR2 SFDVKD. Trimming cost V 4 bases and J 8 bases; bases outside gene matches: 9. This CDR3 spans 14 amino acids.

DNA of the CDR3: TGTGCCAGCAGCTTGATCTCCGTTGGGACAGGGGGCGCGGGGGACACCATATATTTT. This sequence encodes CASSLISVGTGGAGDTIYF. The chain joins TRBV7-8 to TRBJ1-3; 12 bases are a match to TRBD1. This CDR3 has 19 residues. Germline CDR1 is SGHVS and CDR2 is FQNEAQ. V shed 3 bases, J shed 8 bases, and the junction held 17 bases outside the gene matches.

This clone was recorded many times. J is TRBJ2-3 and V is TRBV3-1 (or the pseudogene TRBV3-2); D is perhaps TRBD2 (6 bases). The CDR3 contains 13 residues. Germline CDR1 and CDR2: LGHDT and YNNKEL (reference sequence). V was cut by 1 base and J by 5 bases, with 7 bases left in between. The CDR3 bases are TGTGCCAGCAGCCAAGGAGCGGGAGATACGCAGTATTTT. Protein: CASSQGAGDTQYF.

This sequence joins TRBV19 and TRBJ2-7, with 9 bases aligning to TRBD2. V was pared by 2 bases and J by 8 bases, with 7 bases of the junction left unmatched. Looked up from germline, CDR1 is LNHDA and CDR2 is SQIVND (reference sequence). This CDR3 has 14 residues. The CDR3 reads CASSISGLAGKQYF. CDR3 in DNA: TGTGCCAGTAGTATATCCGGCCTAGCGGGGAAGCAGTACTTC.

The chain couples TRBV28 to TRBJ2-7; D is possibly TRBD2 (6 bases). Looked up from germline, CDR1 is MDHEN and CDR2 is SYDVKM. The CDR3 loop spans 14 amino acids. Trimming took off 1 base at V and 4 bases at J, with 11 bases between the two ends. CDR3 DNA sequence: TGTGCCAGCAGTTTATTGGAGGGGCCGTACGAGCAGTACTTC. Translating it yields CASSLLEGPYEQYF. Looking up the rest from reference TRBV28 and TRBJ2-7 gives the full variable domain: DVKVTQSSRYLVKRTGEKVFLECVQDMDHENMFWYRQDPGLGLRLIYFSYDVKMKEKGDIPEGYSVSREKKERFSLILESASTNQTSMYLCASSLLEGPYEQYFGPGTRLTVT.

The chain joins TRBV11-2 to TRBJ1-1; 7 nucleotides align to TRBD1. Trimming cost V 4 bases and J 2 bases; bases outside gene matches: 10. This CDR3 region has 16 residues. Per the germline V gene, CDR1 is SGHAT and CDR2 is FQNNGV. CDR3 coding DNA: TGTGCCAGCAGCTGGGGATCGGGACAGACAAACACTGAAGCTTTCTTT. This encodes CASSWGSGQTNTEAFF.

The gene calls are TRBV5-1 and TRBJ1-5, with 7 bases aligning to TRBD1. Germline CDR1 and CDR2: SGHRS and YFSETQ. The CDR3 runs to 14 residues. The junction had 5 bases not matched to a gene; V was cut back by 4 bases and J by 4 bases. The CDR3 is CASSTGTANQPQHF. The CDR3 bases are TGCGCCAGCAGCACCGGGACAGCTAATCAGCCCCAGCATTTT.

The gene calls are TRBV3-1 (or the pseudogene TRBV3-2) and TRBJ2-5; 7 bases line up with TRBD1. The V gene end was trimmed by 10 bases and the J gene end by 2 bases; junction bases not matched to a gene: 13. Germline values: CDR1 LGHDT, CDR2 YNNKEL (reference sequence). This CDR3 has 15 residues. CDR3 DNA sequence: TGTGCCACCACGACAAGATCGGGACAGCAAGAGACCCAGTACTTC. Its translation is CATTTRSGQQETQYF.

The chain recombines TRBV27 with TRBJ1-4; TRBD1 is a possible D gene (5 bases). Germline V gives CDR1 MNHEY, CDR2 SMNVEV (reference sequence). This CDR3 contains 14 residues. Trimming pared 1 base from V and 8 bases from J, leaving 11 bases between. The DNA for the CDR3 is TGTGCCAGCAGTTTATTTCGGGGGAAAGAAAAACTGTTTTTT. Protein product: CASSLFRGKEKLFF.

The chain carries TRBV7-9 and TRBJ1-1, with D possibly matching TRBD1 (6 bases). CDR1 SEHNR and CDR2 FQNEAQ come from the germline V gene (reference sequence). Trimming took off 7 bases at V and 8 bases at J, with 20 bases between the two ends. The CDR3 is made up of 14 amino acids. This CDR3 is CASTHRIGGSEAFF. CDR3 coding DNA: TGTGCCAGCACTCACCGGATAGGGGGATCCGAAGCTTTCTTT. Combining the CDR3 with reference TRBV7-9 and TRBJ1-1 gives the whole variable domain DTGVSQNPRHKITKRGQNVTFRCDPISEHNRLYWYRQTLGQGPEFLTYFQNEAQLEKSRLLSDRFSAERPKGSFSTLEIQRTEQGDSAMYLCASTHRIGGSEAFFGQGTRLTVV.

This clone occurred a few times. One end of the junction varies from germline; a read error may be responsible. V and J are TRBV5-5 and TRBJ1-1, with 8 nucleotides matching TRBD1. The CDR3 runs 16 residues. Germline assignment: CDR1 SGHKS and CDR2 YYEKEE (reference sequence). Written as DNA, the CDR3 is TGTGCCAGCAGCCCGAGACAGGGGACGATGAACAGTGAAGCTTTCTTT. Its translation: CASSPRQGTMNSEAFF.

V usage is TRBV7-6 and J usage is TRBJ2-7, with 8 nucleotides matching TRBD2. The CDR3 runs to 18 residues. J was trimmed by 5 bases and V by 3 bases; bases with no gene match: 18. Germline assignment: CDR1 SGHVS and CDR2 FNYEAQ. The CDR3 here is CASSLARLGGGRSNEQYF. The CDR3 DNA reads as TGTGCCAGCAGCTTGGCCCGTCTCGGGGGGGGGCGCAGCAACGAGCAGTACTTC.